Many counts were recorded for the clone carrying this TCR beta chain. Antigen unknown. The data were taken from a study of T cells in Graves' hyperthyroidism and ophthalmopathy. General study results and limits: A model using 13 V-J features told ophthalmopathy apart from stable hyperthyroidism.

Disease lasting under 3 months, a NOSPECS grade of at least 4, and a Clinical Activity Score of at least 3 were features of the ophthalmopathy patients. Those patients with uncontrolled infection, other autoimmune disease, pregnancy or lactation were excluded. Using over 8.5 ml of fresh peripheral blood, PBMCs were prepared. RNA transcripts served as the template for amplifying TCR beta CDR3 regions. When the TCR CDR3 underwent first-round RT-PCR, the HTBI primer set was used. TCRdb processed the multiplex PCR reads anew with MiXCR; each CDR3 protein has one entry. The data hold hundreds of thousands of distinct CDR3 sequences, with 15% to 20% observed a single time. This CDR3 is 15 amino acids long. Germline lookup yields CDR1 LGHDT and CDR2 YNNKEL (reference sequence). Deletions cut 0 bases from V and 7 bases from J, with 15 bases between.

This TCR was recovered from a middle-aged man with Graves' ophthalmopathy. J is TRBJ2-5 and V is TRBV3-1; D possibly uses TRBD1 or TRBD2 (5 bases each). Material for sequencing was blood. CDR3 residues: CASSQDLVGTGTQYF. The CDR3 coding sequence is TGTGCCAGCAGCCAAGATCTGGTGGGGACGGGGACCCAGTACTTC.